This entry lists 21 T cell receptor beta chains sequenced from one sample in a study of cytomegalovirus exposure and HLA in healthy donors. Generated by immunoSEQ multiplex PCR, the TCRdb table keeps only in-frame clones and is missing some. The data show fewer than 350,000 clones, 85% to 90% seen once. The specimen was PBMCs. These receptor sequences come from a woman in her late teens or twenties in good health and CMV-seronegative.

The gene calls are TRBV11-2 and TRBJ2-5, with a possible D match to TRBD2 (6 bases). The V gene lost 5 bases and the J gene lost 5 bases, with 18 bases spanning the gap. In germline, CDR1 is SGHAT, CDR2 FQNNGV. The CDR3 contains 15 residues. CDR3 residues: CASSPSPSVGETQYF. For the CDR3, the DNA is TGTGCCAGCAGCCCCTCGCCTAGCGTAGGGGAGACCCAGTACTTC.

This clone was seen just once. V is TRBV10-3 and J is TRBJ2-7; TRBD1 might be the D (5 bases). The CDR3 is 12 residues long. CDR1 and CDR2 (germline): ENHRY, SYGVKD. V shed 4 bases and J shed 4 bases, with 8 bases lying between them. The CDR3 DNA sequence: TGTGCCATCAGTGGGGGCGATTACGAGCAGTACTTC. It codes for CAISGGDYEQYF.

The genes are TRBV27 and TRBJ2-2; D unclear. The CDR3 runs to 16 residues. Trimming took off 1 base at V and 2 bases at J, with 11 bases between the two ends. Germline V gene sequence: CDR1 MNHEY, CDR2 SMNVEV (reference sequence). The chain's CDR3 is CASSLYSRVNTGELFF. CDR3 nucleotides: TGTGCCAGCAGTTTATACAGTCGCGTAAACACCGGGGAGCTGTTTTTT.

The chain has TRBV7-3 and TRBJ2-3; 11 nucleotides match TRBD2. J lost 7 bases, V lost 5 bases, and 17 bases had no gene match. From germline, CDR1 is SGHTA and CDR2 FQGTGA. The CDR3 consists of 18 residues. CDR3 region: CASSLSNLAGGPGYTQYF. The CDR3 region has the DNA TGTGCCAGCAGCCTAAGCAACCTAGCGGGAGGTCCCGGTTATACGCAGTATTTT.

The V and J genes are TRBV5-4 and TRBJ1-2; D is perhaps TRBD1 (6 bases). Germline V gene data show CDR1 as SGHNT and CDR2 as YYREEE (reference sequence). Trimming pared 4 bases from V and 0 bases from J, leaving 16 bases between. CDR3 length: 16 residues. DNA for the CDR3: TGTGCCAGCAGCACTGGACAGTCCTTAGCTAACTATGGCTACACCTTC. As protein: CASSTGQSLANYGYTF.

V is TRBV9 and J is TRBJ2-5; D gene ambiguous. The V and J ends lost 3 bases and 5 bases respectively, with 8 bases between them. CDR1 and CDR2 from the germline V gene are SGDLS and YYNGEE. This CDR3 is 12 amino acids long. In DNA, the CDR3 is TGTGCCAGCAGCGCCGTCGGGGAGACCCAGTACTTC. It codes for CASSAVGETQYF.

V gene TRBV6-5 combines with J gene TRBJ1-4; the match to TRBD1 covers 7 bases. CDR3 length equals 16 residues. V dropped 2 bases and J dropped 0; count of bases not matched to a gene: 3. Germline V CDR1 and CDR2: MNHEY, SVGAGI. The CDR3 nucleotides are TGTGCCAGCAGTTACGCTGGGACAGCAACTAATGAAAAACTGTTTTTT. Translation: CASSYAGTATNEKLFF.

V gene TRBV28 combines with J gene TRBJ2-7; D possibly corresponds to TRBD2 (5 bases). Germline CDR1 and CDR2: MDHEN and SYDVKM. The CDR3 consists of 14 residues. Trimming took off 6 bases at V and 1 base at J, with 13 bases between the two ends. The CDR3, as DNA: TGTGCCAGCAGCCTGAGGGATTGGTCCTACGAGCAGTACTTC. It specifies CASSLRDWSYEQYF.

The chain has TRBV28 and TRBJ2-1, with 7 bases fitting TRBD2. CDR3 length: 16 residues. Germline loops: CDR1 MDHEN, CDR2 SYDVKM. Germline trimming cut 5 bases from V and 7 bases from J; bases unmatched to any gene: 14. The CDR3 bases are TGTGCCAGCAGTAACCCTCTGGCGGGAGTGTTTAATGAGCAGTTCTTC. Protein sequence: CASSNPLAGVFNEQFF.

The V gene is TRBV12-5, the J gene TRBJ2-1; no reliable D call. The CDR3 runs 16 residues. Germline V gene sequence: CDR1 LGHNT, CDR2 FRNRAP. Trimming took 0 bases from V and 6 from J, leaving 15 bases between them. CDR3 region: CASGLVVGKFANEQFF. As DNA, the CDR3 is TGTGCTAGTGGTTTGGTCGTGGGCAAGTTTGCCAATGAGCAGTTCTTC.

The CDR3 sequence is CASGLVPRLALTDTQYF. The CDR3 coding sequence is TGTGCTAGTGGTTTGGTTCCTAGACTAGCGTTAACAGATACGCAGTATTTT. V is TRBV12-5 and J is TRBJ2-3; 8 positions agree with TRBD2. This CDR3 is 17 amino acids long. V trimming: 0 bases; J trimming: 3 bases; junction bases outside the gene matches: 8. Germline lookup yields CDR1 LGHNT and CDR2 FRNRAP.

The V call is TRBV4-1, the J call TRBJ2-7; TRBD2 agrees at 8 bases. Trimming took 0 bases from V and 2 from J; bases not matched to a gene: 12. This CDR3 has 18 residues. Looked up from germline, CDR1 is MGHRA and CDR2 is YSYEKL. The CDR3 DNA reads as TGCGCCAGCAGCCAAGAAAGCGACCTTAGCGGGACGACCTACGAGCAGTACTTC. Its translation is CASSQESDLSGTTYEQYF.

The genes are TRBV21-1 and TRBJ2-7; no check of the table's D call, TRBD1, against the DNA was made. TRBV21-1 is marked as a pseudogene. This CDR3 region has 15 residues. CDR3 sequence reads: CASSKTGDRGYEQYF. CDR3 bases: TGTGCCAGCAGCAAAACGGGAGACAGGGGCTACGAGCAGTACTTC.

The chain uses TRBV4-2 and TRBJ2-1, with a weak D call TRBD1 (7 bases). This CDR3 has 15 amino acids. Looked up from germline, CDR1 is LGHNA and CDR2 is YNFKEQ. The V and J ends lost 3 bases and 8 bases respectively, with 17 bases between them. CDR3 loop: CASSQGAEGADEQFF. The CDR3, as DNA: TGTGCCAGCAGCCAGGGCGCGGAGGGGGCGGATGAGCAGTTCTTC.

Points on this clone: Other DNA sequences in this specimen translate into the identical CDR3. Written as DNA, the CDR3 is TGTGCCAGCAGCGTAGGTAGCAGTTCCTACGAGCAGTACTTC. This sequence encodes CASSVGSSSYEQYF. The chain carries TRBV9 and TRBJ2-7; D remains unclear. Germline V gene sequence: CDR1 SGDLS, CDR2 YYNGEE. Deletions cut 0 bases from V and 1 base from J, with 8 bases between. There are 14 residues in the CDR3.

The gene calls are TRBV28 and TRBJ2-7, with D perhaps TRBD2 (6 bases). This CDR3 is built from 16 residues. The germline CDR1 and CDR2 sequences are MDHEN and SYDVKM. V was shortened by 3 bases and J by 3 bases, with 18 bases between the two germline ends. CDR3 amino acids: CASSLFAQRVYYEQYF. The CDR3 DNA reads as TGTGCCAGCAGTTTGTTTGCCCAGCGGGTCTACTACGAGCAGTACTTC.

This clone appeared a few times. The V gene is TRBV29-1, the J gene TRBJ2-6; 8 bases line up with TRBD2. The CDR3 runs 15 residues. Germline values: CDR1 SQVTM, CDR2 ANQGSEA. The V and J ends lost 4 bases and 4 bases, in that order; junction bases with no gene match: 6. The CDR3 spells CSVGAGVAGANVLTF. The CDR3, as DNA: TGCAGCGTTGGAGCGGGAGTCGCGGGGGCCAACGTCCTGACTTTC.

V is TRBV4-3 and J is TRBJ1-5, with a tentative D call TRBD1 (6 bases). V was trimmed by 4 bases and J by 6 bases, leaving 10 bases between them. This CDR3 has 13 residues. Looked up from germline, CDR1 is LGHNA and CDR2 is YSLEER. The CDR3 DNA sequence: TGCGCCAGCAGCCGAAACAGGGTTCAGCCCCAGCATTTT. Its translation: CASSRNRVQPQHF.

This clone appeared a single time. The rearrangement links TRBV27 to TRBJ2-3; a possible D gene is TRBD2 (5 bases). CDR3 length: 17 amino acids. V lost 4 bases, J lost 5 bases, and 22 bases lay in between. Germline V CDR1 and CDR2: MNHEY, SMNVEV (reference sequence). In DNA form, the CDR3 reads TGTGCCAGCAGTTCCCTCTCTACTAGACTCAATGTAGATACGCAGTATTTT. The encoded protein is CASSSLSTRLNVDTQYF.

The chain is built from TRBV7-6 and TRBJ1-6, with a possible D match to TRBD1 (6 bases). The V and J ends lost 2 bases and 9 bases respectively, with 14 bases between them. This CDR3 contains 15 residues. Germline V lookup: CDR1 SGHVS, CDR2 FNYEAQ. CDR3 nucleotides: TGTGCCAGCAGCTTACAGGGGAACGAGGGTTCACCCCTCCACTTT. Amino acid sequence: CASSLQGNEGSPLHF.

A few counts support this clone. The rearrangement joins TRBV4-1 to TRBJ1-2, with 11 nucleotides matching TRBD1. In germline, CDR1 is MGHRA, CDR2 YSYEKL. The V segment lost 2 bases and the J segment 4 bases; nucleotides outside the gene matches: 9. The CDR3 extends over 17 amino acids. The CDR3 loop is CASSQTPGQGEIYGYTF. The CDR3 DNA reads TGCGCCAGCAGCCAAACACCGGGACAGGGGGAAATCTATGGCTACACCTTC.